The sequence of this T cell receptor (beta chain) was determined in a study of CD8 T cells in ankylosing spondylitis. Study observations and caveats: Disease-associated clonotypes exhibited CD8+ identity and were relatively infrequent in peripheral blood. Earlier work had already found some motif variants in reactive arthritis synovial fluid and blood. Blood from ankylosing spondylitis patients appeared to carry a characteristic eight-variant TCR beta motif. Reportedly, disease-linked clones are significantly enriched in ankylosing spondylitis patients' matched synovial fluid.

Worth noting for this clonotype: Its antigen is unknown.

Making use of molecular barcodes, quantitative 5'-RACE generated TCR beta libraries. TCRdb passed the 5' RACE reads through MiXCR, listing each CDR3 protein once. The sample holds 330,000 or so distinct CDR3 sequences, roughly 8% seen once. Sequencing was done on a sample of blood, either unsorted or a sorted T cell fraction (not recorded which). This clonotype was sampled from a male donor with ankylosing spondylitis.

The CDR3 DNA reads TGTGCCAGCAGTTTAGGACGCTCGGCTGGCCCCACAGATACGCAGTATTTT. Residues: CASSLGRSAGPTDTQYF. The J gene is TRBJ2-3, the V gene TRBV27; D not certain. The CDR3 totals 17 residues. Trimming took 2 bases from V and 2 from J, leaving 17 bases between them. CDR1 and CDR2 (germline): MNHEY, SMNVEV (reference sequence).